Presented here are 24 T cell receptor beta chains from one specimen sequenced in a study of brain T cells in children with intractable seizures. Only in-frame clones appear in the TCRdb table, and some are missing; sequencing was by immunoSEQ multiplex PCR. The data hold under 150,000 clones, with around 94% observed a single time. This sample comprised peripheral blood, obtained at surgery. The receptors derive from a boy in the first two years of life with hemimegalencephaly and intractable seizures.

The chain couples TRBV9 to TRBJ2-3; D unclear. The V end lost 2 bases, the J end lost 5 bases, and 18 bases lay between the germline ends. In germline, CDR1 is SGDLS, CDR2 YYNGEE. This CDR3 is built from 16 residues. The CDR3 DNA is TGTGCCAGCAGCGTCGGAGTAGCAACATTTTTAGATACGCAGTATTTT. Residues: CASSVGVATFLDTQYF.

The chain links TRBV6-5 to TRBJ2-1; tentatively, D is TRBD2 (6 bases). The V gene's germline CDR1 is MNHEY and CDR2 SVGAGI. The CDR3 sequence is 15 residues long. V lost 4 bases and J lost 2, with 12 bases in between. CDR3 region: CASSSDRGAYNEQFF. The DNA of the CDR3 is TGTGCCAGCAGTTCGGATCGCGGGGCCTACAATGAGCAGTTCTTC.

The V gene is TRBV4-1, the J gene TRBJ2-1; TRBD2 might be the D (7 bases). The V end lost 1 base, the J end lost 14 bases, and 18 bases lay between the germline ends. Germline V gives CDR1 MGHRA, CDR2 YSYEKL. This CDR3 is 14 amino acids long. The CDR3 loop is CASSQVLGLGGEFF. DNA for the CDR3: TGCGCCAGCAGCCAAGTTTTAGGCCTAGGGGGGGAGTTCTTC.

This rearrangement joins TRBV1 to TRBJ2-1; the table calls TRBD1, which could not be checked here. TRBV1 is described as a pseudogene. The CDR3 covers 16 residues. Here the CDR3 DNA reads TGCACCAGCAGCATTGGGGGCGCCTCAGCCTACAATGAGCAGTTCTTC. This encodes CTSSIGGASAYNEQFF.

The chain links TRBV18 to TRBJ1-1; the match to TRBD1 covers 7 bases. Germline V lookup: CDR1 KGHSH, CDR2 LQKENI. CDR3 length: 15 residues. V dropped 3 bases and J dropped 2; count of bases not matched to a gene: 6. CDR3 in amino acids: CASSPSGTVNTEAFF. The CDR3 DNA is TGTGCCAGCTCACCCTCCGGGACAGTCAACACTGAAGCTTTCTTT.

As DNA, the CDR3 is TGTGCCAGCAGAGGGACTAGCGGCTCCGGGGAGCTGTTTTTT. Residues: CASRGTSGSGELFF. The chain has TRBV2 and TRBJ2-2; the match to TRBD2 covers 11 bases. Germline V gives CDR1 SNHLY, CDR2 FYNNEI. With 6 bases clipped from V and 6 bases from J, the junction kept 3 bases outside the gene matches. The CDR3 runs 14 residues.

This clone has only one observation. This chain links TRBV27 with TRBJ2-1; D is unclear. The germline CDR1 and CDR2 sequences are MNHEY and SMNVEV (reference sequence). CDR3 length equals 14 residues. Trimming took 3 bases from V and 4 from J, leaving 10 bases between them. CDR3 amino acids: CASSLMGEYNEQFF. Written as DNA, the CDR3 is TGTGCCAGCAGTTTGATGGGCGAGTACAATGAGCAGTTCTTC.

V is TRBV3-1 (or the pseudogene TRBV3-2) and J is TRBJ1-4; the match to TRBD1 covers 8 bases. The CDR3 is 15 residues long. Germline CDR1 reads LGHDT; CDR2 reads YNNKEL (reference sequence). After removal of 3 bases from V and 6 bases from J, the junction contained 6 bases not matched to a gene. CDR3 residues: CASSHPGGQDEKLFF. The CDR3 coding sequence is TGTGCCAGCAGCCACCCAGGGGGCCAGGATGAAAAACTGTTTTTT.

The CDR3 DNA follows: TGTGCCAGCAGTTTTATTTTTGGCGATAACTCCTACAATGAGCAGTTCTTC. Its translation: CASSFIFGDNSYNEQFF. The rearrangement joins TRBV28 to TRBJ2-1, with D unclear. The CDR3 is 17 residues long. Germline V gives CDR1 MDHEN, CDR2 SYDVKM. Trimming pared 3 bases from V and 0 bases from J, leaving 15 bases between.

The CDR3 protein is CASSTTSGGRTDTQYF. Here the CDR3 DNA reads TGTGCCAGCAGTACAACTAGCGGGGGCCGCACAGATACGCAGTATTTT. The chain couples TRBV6-4 to TRBJ2-3; TRBD2 agrees at 11 bases. V lost 5 bases, J lost 1 base, and 5 bases stayed unmatched. This CDR3 spans 16 amino acids. CDR1 is MRHNA and CDR2 is SNTAGT in the germline V gene.

This chain joins TRBV7-2 and TRBJ1-1, with 12 nucleotides matching TRBD1. Germline assignment: CDR1 SGHTA and CDR2 FQGNSA. J was trimmed by 9 bases and V by 0 bases; bases with no gene match: 23. The CDR3 runs 21 residues. This CDR3 is CASSLAPPGTGGPPRLGQAFF. For the CDR3, the DNA is TGTGCCAGCAGCTTAGCCCCTCCCGGGACAGGGGGCCCCCCCCGGCTGGGTCAAGCTTTCTTT.

The chain has TRBV5-8 and TRBJ1-3; possible D gene TRBD1, 5 bases. CDR3 length: 17 amino acids. Germline CDR1 reads SGHTS; CDR2 reads YDEGEE. Trimming left V 1 base short and J 0 bases short, with 14 bases between. CDR3 region: CASSLFRQGDSGNTIYF. Here the CDR3 DNA reads TGTGCCAGCAGCTTGTTTAGGCAGGGCGACTCTGGAAACACCATATATTTT.

The V and J genes are TRBV7-3 and TRBJ1-2; a weak D match, TRBD1 (5 bases). The germline gives CDR1 SGHTA, CDR2 FQGTGA. Trimming stripped 5 bases from V and 2 bases from J, with 6 bases between. The CDR3 has 12 amino acids. The CDR3 bases are TGTGCCAGCAGCCGGGACAACTATGGCTACACCTTC. Its translation: CASSRDNYGYTF.

The DNA of the CDR3 is TGTGCCAGCAGTCCGCGTAGAGGGCTAGCGGGAGACAATGAGCAGTTCTTC. Translation: CASSPRRGLAGDNEQFF. The chain combines TRBV28 with TRBJ2-1; 10 bases are a match to TRBD2. CDR3 length: 17 residues. V lost 5 bases, J lost 5 bases, and 12 bases stayed unmatched. Germline CDR1 and CDR2: MDHEN and SYDVKM.

This sequence joins TRBV29-1 and TRBJ1-2, with D unresolved. The CDR3 totals 15 residues. The germline V gene encodes CDR1 SQVTM and CDR2 ANQGSEA. V was pared by 0 bases and J by 3 bases, with 14 bases between. The CDR3 DNA reads TGCAGCGTTGAAGATTTGACAAAGATGGACTATGGCTACACCTTC. It translates to CSVEDLTKMDYGYTF.

Points on this clone: The sample carries other DNA sequences with the same CDR3. The V call is TRBV9, the J call TRBJ2-3, with D uncertain. CDR3 length: 12 amino acids. The V and J ends lost 3 bases and 0 bases respectively, with 2 bases between them. Germline V CDR1 and CDR2: SGDLS, YYNGEE. The CDR3 DNA follows: TGTGCCAGCAGCGCTAGCACAGATACGCAGTATTTT. Amino acid sequence: CASSASTDTQYF.

This chain connects TRBV21-1 to TRBJ1-5; TRBD1, the D gene given by the table, was not confirmed from the DNA. TRBV21-1 is a documented pseudogene. CDR3 size: 18 residues. CDR3 protein: CASSKRPRDRVSNQPQHF. The DNA of the CDR3 is TGTGCCAGCAGCAAAAGGCCCCGGGACAGGGTCAGCAATCAGCCCCAGCATTTT.

V is TRBV20-1 and J is TRBJ1-2; D unresolved. The CDR3 contains 11 residues. Trimming took 0 bases from V and 5 from J, leaving 4 bases between them. Germline V gives CDR1 DFQATT, CDR2 SNEGSKA (reference sequence). CDR3 in DNA: TGCAGTGCTAGAGATGGGTATGGCTACACCTTC. It codes for CSARDGYGYTF.

The gene calls are TRBV5-1 and TRBJ2-2, with D maybe TRBD2 (6 bases). This CDR3 contains 16 residues. Trimming took off 4 bases at V and 0 bases at J, with 13 bases between the two ends. Germline V lookup: CDR1 SGHRS, CDR2 YFSETQ. The CDR3 sequence: CASSTASAANTGELFF. The CDR3 nucleotides read TGCGCCAGCAGCACAGCTAGCGCCGCGAACACCGGGGAGCTGTTTTTT.

J is TRBJ2-3 and V is TRBV3-1 (or the pseudogene TRBV3-2); 10 bases match TRBD2. V was pared by 5 bases and J by 4 bases, with 9 bases of the junction left unmatched. Looked up from germline, CDR1 is LGHDT and CDR2 is YNNKEL (reference sequence). This CDR3 region has 16 residues. This CDR3 reads CASSFPPSGGADTQYF. CDR3 coding DNA: TGTGCCAGCAGCTTTCCCCCCAGCGGGGGGGCAGATACGCAGTATTTT.

The chain is built from TRBV10-2 and TRBJ2-3; D unresolved. The CDR3 runs 15 residues. Trimming took off 0 bases at V and 8 bases at J, with 15 bases between the two ends. In germline, CDR1 is WSHSY, CDR2 SAAADI. The CDR3 reads CASSESGAPVGTQYF. CDR3 nucleotides: TGCGCCAGCAGTGAGTCGGGCGCCCCCGTGGGTACGCAGTATTTT.

V is TRBV24-1 and J is TRBJ1-5; 7 nucleotides match TRBD1. This CDR3 contains 15 residues. Germline trimming cut 0 bases from V and 2 bases from J; bases unmatched to any gene: 0. The germline gives CDR1 KGHDR, CDR2 SFDVKD. The CDR3 loop reads CATSDLGQGNQPQHF. The CDR3 DNA reads TGTGCCACCAGTGATTTGGGACAGGGCAATCAGCCCCAGCATTTT.

The rearrangement joins TRBV21-1 to TRBJ2-1; no check of the table's D call, TRBD2, against the DNA was made. TRBV21-1 represents a pseudogene. The CDR3 has 17 amino acids. CDR3 sequence reads: CASSKGSGRGVNNEQFF. The CDR3, as DNA: TGTGCCAGCAGCAAAGGAAGCGGGAGAGGGGTTAACAATGAGCAGTTCTTC.

The chain carries TRBV7-2 and TRBJ2-1; unclear D gene. Germline V gene lookup returns CDR1 SGHTA and CDR2 FQGNSA. CDR3 size: 15 residues. V dropped 1 base and J dropped 0 bases, with 7 bases sitting between them. DNA of the CDR3: TGTGCCAGCAGCTTAGGTAGCAGCTCCTACAATGAGCAGTTCTTC. Amino acids: CASSLGSSSYNEQFF.